This passage covers 30 T cell receptor beta chains from one sample sequenced in a study of radiotherapy plus CTLA-4 blockade in lung cancer (dated by TCRdb to 2017 to 2018). Preparation of the library involved the immunoSEQ multiplex PCR assay. Drawn from immuneACCESS, this table holds only the in-frame rearrangements with V and J called that TCRdb kept. Clones are partly lost; checked studies trace under half to an unresolved V gene and leave the rest unexplained. Recorded for this sample are 65,000 to 100,000 clones; around 83% of them occurred a single time. Of the sample, roughly 0.82% is held by the ten largest clones. The starting material was peripheral blood, obtained from a patient treated with radiotherapy plus ipilimumab. The receptors were gathered from a human donor with non-small cell lung cancer who had stable disease on radiotherapy plus ipilimumab.

The chain carries TRBV27 and TRBJ1-6; 12 bases are a match to TRBD1. Unmatched junction bases numbered 6, after V lost 3 bases and J lost 9 bases. The CDR3 covers 16 residues. Germline-derived CDR1 and CDR2 are MNHEY and SMNVEV (reference sequence). The CDR3, as DNA: TGTGCCAGCAGTTTCCTGGGACAGGGGGCAGGTTCACCCCTCCACTTT. Translation: CASSFLGQGAGSPLHF.

With regard to this clone: The same CDR3 can be traced to other DNA sequences in this sample. The CDR3 DNA follows: TGCAGCGTTGACAGGACAGGGGATGAAGCTTTCTTT. This codes for CSVDRTGDEAFF. This chain uses TRBV29-1 with TRBJ1-1; TRBD1 aligns across 9 bases. The germline gives CDR1 SQVTM, CDR2 ANQGSEA. Trimming at V came to 3 bases and at J to 7 bases, leaving 3 bases not matched to a gene. This CDR3 is 12 amino acids long. Full variable domain (missing parts from reference TRBV29-1 and TRBJ1-1): SAVISQKPSRDICQRGTSLTIQCQVDSQVTMMFWYRQQPGQSLTLIATANQGSEATYESGFVIDKFPISRPNLTFSTLTVSNMSPEDSSIYLCSVDRTGDEAFFGQGTRLTVV.

The V and J genes are TRBV27 and TRBJ1-5; 9 bases are shared with TRBD1. Unmatched junction bases numbered 12, after V lost 5 bases and J lost 7 bases. Germline-derived CDR1 and CDR2 are MNHEY and SMNVEV (reference sequence). The CDR3 contains 16 residues. The CDR3 reads CASSPKQGASKQPQHF. The CDR3 DNA reads TGTGCCAGCAGTCCAAAACAGGGGGCCAGTAAGCAGCCCCAGCATTTT.

This clone has only a few counts. The chain recombines TRBV27 with TRBJ1-3; TRBD1 aligns across 8 bases. In germline, CDR1 is MNHEY, CDR2 SMNVEV (reference sequence). Trimming at V came to 5 bases and at J to 2 bases, leaving 8 bases not matched to a gene. The CDR3 is made up of 16 amino acids. In nucleotides, the CDR3 is TGTGCCAGCAGTCCTCAACAGGGGGTCACTGGAAACACCATATATTTT. It encodes CASSPQQGVTGNTIYF.

This sequence joins TRBV28 and TRBJ1-2; D is possibly TRBD1 (6 bases). Germline CDR1 is MDHEN and CDR2 is SYDVKM. Trimming took 4 bases from V and 6 from J, leaving 6 bases between them. The CDR3 is 11 amino acids. The CDR3 DNA reads TGTGCCAGCAGTTACAGGGATGGCTACACCTTC. This encodes CASSYRDGYTF.

This clone has only a few counts. V gene TRBV4-1 combines with J gene TRBJ1-3; 9 bases line up with TRBD1. The germline V gene encodes CDR1 MGHRA and CDR2 YSYEKL. The CDR3 has 17 amino acids. Germline trimming cut 1 base from V and 2 bases from J; bases unmatched to any gene: 6. CDR3 DNA sequence: TGCGCCAGCAGCCAAGGGACAGGGGAAGGGGCTGGAAACACCATATATTTT. Translating it yields CASSQGTGEGAGNTIYF.

The chain couples TRBV11-3 to TRBJ2-2; D call uncertain. This CDR3 contains 15 residues. Germline CDR1 and CDR2: SGHNT and YENEEA. Deletions cut 0 bases from V and 2 bases from J, with 7 bases between. The CDR3 protein is CASSLEATNTGELFF. The CDR3 DNA reads TGTGCCAGCAGCTTAGAGGCCACAAACACCGGGGAGCTGTTTTTT.

The rearrangement links TRBV19 to TRBJ2-7, with D tentatively TRBD1 or TRBD2 (5 bases each). Trimming stripped 3 bases from V and 3 bases from J, with 12 bases between. This CDR3 has 14 amino acids. Germline V CDR1 and CDR2: LNHDA, SQIVND (reference sequence). The CDR3 sequence: CASSIRGTIYEQYF. CDR3 in DNA: TGTGCCAGTAGTATTCGAGGGACGATCTACGAGCAGTACTTC. Together with reference TRBV19 and TRBJ2-7, the CDR3 gives the full variable domain: DGGITQSPKYLFRKEGQNVTLSCEQNLNHDAMYWYRQDPGQGLRLIYYSQIVNDFQKGDIAEGYSVSREKKESFPLTVTSAQKNPTAFYLCASSIRGTIYEQYFGPGTRLTVT.

The CDR3 sequence: CASGGRGLAQYF. CDR3 sequence (DNA): TGTGCCAGTGGGGGGCGCGGCCTGGCCCAGTATTTT. The rearrangement uses TRBV7-2 and TRBJ2-3; D may be TRBD1 or TRBD2 (6 bases each). Trimming took off 9 bases at V and 12 bases at J, with 19 bases between the two ends. The V gene's germline CDR1 is SGHTA and CDR2 FQGNSA. CDR3 size: 12 residues.

The chain uses TRBV5-6 and TRBJ1-2, with TRBD1 matching 7 bases. Germline lookup yields CDR1 SGHDT and CDR2 YYEEEE. After removal of 0 bases from V and 4 bases from J, the junction contained 0 bases not matched to a gene. The CDR3 runs 13 residues. The CDR3 is CASSLGTGYGYTF. The CDR3 DNA reads TGTGCCAGCAGCTTGGGGACAGGCTATGGCTACACCTTC. Full variable domain (remainder filled in from reference TRBV5-6 and TRBJ1-2): DAGVTQSPTHLIKTRGQQVTLRCSPKSGHDTVSWYQQALGQGPQFIFQYYEEEERQRGNFPDRFSGHQFPNYSSELNVNALLLGDSALYLCASSLGTGYGYTFGSGTRLTVV.

The rearrangement joins TRBV11-1 to TRBJ2-7; maybe TRBD2 (5 bases). Germline CDR1 SGHAT, CDR2 FQDESV (reference sequence). This CDR3 spans 17 amino acids. V lost 4 bases, J lost 0 bases, and 19 bases lay in between. The CDR3 is CASSWAYGEEVSYEQYF. CDR3 sequence (DNA): TGTGCCAGCAGCTGGGCCTACGGGGAAGAGGTCTCCTACGAGCAGTACTTC. Supplemented by reference TRBV11-1 and TRBJ2-7, the full variable domain reads EAEVAQSPRYKITEKSQAVAFWCDPISGHATLYWYRQILGQGPELLVQFQDESVVDDSQLPKDRFSAERLKGVDSTLKIQPAELGDSAMYLCASSWAYGEEVSYEQYFGPGTRLTVT.

The chain uses TRBV4-1 and TRBJ2-2; TRBD1 aligns across 8 bases. This CDR3 region has 16 residues. Germline lookup yields CDR1 MGHRA and CDR2 YSYEKL. V shed 4 bases, J shed 5 bases, and the junction held 9 bases outside the gene matches. CDR3 loop: CASSRRQGLLTGELFF. DNA for the CDR3: TGCGCCAGCAGCCGCCGACAGGGGCTACTTACCGGGGAGCTGTTTTTT.

The genes are TRBV11-2 and TRBJ2-1; 7 bases agree with TRBD1. V gave up 0 bases and J gave up 7 bases; unmatched junction bases: 6. CDR1 SGHAT and CDR2 FQNNGV come from the germline V gene. CDR3 length equals 15 residues. CDR3 coding DNA: TGTGCCAGCAGCTTAGAGCCGACAGGGACGAATGAGCAGTTCTTC. It specifies CASSLEPTGTNEQFF.

V gene TRBV18 combines with J gene TRBJ1-1; TRBD1 is a possible D gene (6 bases). Trimming stripped 8 bases from V and 2 bases from J, with 21 bases between. The CDR3 is 16 residues long. Germline lookup yields CDR1 KGHSH and CDR2 LQKENI. The CDR3 loop reads CASQPGAGTRNTEAFF. As DNA, the CDR3 is TGTGCCAGCCAGCCGGGTGCCGGGACAAGAAACACTGAAGCTTTCTTT.

V usage is TRBV5-1 and J usage is TRBJ2-1; 13 bases map to TRBD2. Germline CDR1 is SGHRS and CDR2 is YFSETQ. This CDR3 spans 15 amino acids. V was clipped by 4 bases and J by 9 bases; unmatched bases: 7. CDR3 sequence (DNA): TGCGCCAGCAGCAAACTAGCGGGAGGGACGAGTGAGCAGTTCTTC. Translated: CASSKLAGGTSEQFF.

V and J are TRBV4-2 and TRBJ2-1; TRBD2 matches 13 bases. Trimming removed 0 bases from V and 9 bases from J; junction bases left unmatched: 5. Germline V gene sequence: CDR1 LGHNA, CDR2 YNFKEQ. This CDR3 comprises 16 residues. The CDR3 protein is CASSQELAGGPGEQFF. CDR3 DNA sequence: TGTGCCAGCAGCCAAGAACTAGCGGGGGGGCCGGGTGAGCAGTTCTTC.

The gene calls are TRBV2 and TRBJ1-6; D uncertain. This CDR3 spans 13 amino acids. V was clipped by 7 bases and J by 4 bases, with 8 bases between them. The germline V gene encodes CDR1 SNHLY and CDR2 FYNNEI. CDR3: CASMRLYNSPLHF. CDR3 sequence (DNA): TGTGCCAGCATGAGGCTTTATAATTCACCCCTCCACTTT.

Turning to this clone: In the same sample, other DNA sequences code for this CDR3. The genes are TRBV10-3 and TRBJ1-2; D perhaps matches TRBD1 (6 bases). Trimming took off 4 bases at V and 4 bases at J, with 10 bases between the two ends. CDR3 length: 13 amino acids. CDR1 and CDR2 from the germline V gene are ENHRY and SYGVKD. CDR3 coding DNA: TGTGCCATCAGTGCCAGGGACATCTATGGCTACACCTTC. Translating it yields CAISARDIYGYTF.

About this clone: The sample holds other DNA sequences that translate to the same CDR3. The chain has TRBV10-3 and TRBJ1-6, with D perhaps matching TRBD1 (5 bases). Between the trimmed V and J ends, which lost 6 bases and 7 bases, there was a span of 10 bases. From germline, CDR1 is ENHRY and CDR2 SYGVKD. The CDR3 has 13 residues. This chain's CDR3 is CAIRGTGNSPLHF. Written as DNA, the CDR3 is TGTGCCATCAGGGGGACGGGGAATTCACCCCTCCACTTT.

The chain joins TRBV7-2 to TRBJ1-2; TRBD1 might be the D (5 bases). The CDR3 totals 15 residues. With 4 bases removed from V and 0 bases from J, the gap between germline ends came to 12 bases. Germline CDR1 and CDR2: SGHTA and FQGNSA. The CDR3, as DNA: TGTGCCAGCAGCTCCCCCGACAGCGCTAACTATGGCTACACCTTC. Translated: CASSSPDSANYGYTF.

This chain joins TRBV10-3 and TRBJ1-3; no reliable D call. V gave up 10 bases and J gave up 1 base, with 8 bases separating them. CDR1 ENHRY and CDR2 SYGVKD come from the germline V gene. This CDR3 comprises 12 residues. CDR3 sequence reads: CASSESGNTIYF. The CDR3 DNA sequence: TGTGCCAGCTCAGAGTCTGGAAACACCATATATTTT.

The chain couples TRBV5-6 to TRBJ2-3; 11 positions agree with TRBD1. J gave up 0 bases and V 4 bases, and 4 bases lay outside the gene matches. The CDR3 covers 16 residues. Germline V lookup: CDR1 SGHDT, CDR2 YYEEEE. The CDR3 protein is CASSAWDRGSTDTQYF. Here the CDR3 DNA reads TGTGCCAGCAGCGCCTGGGACAGGGGGAGCACAGATACGCAGTATTTT. Full variable domain (outside the CDR3, taken from reference TRBV5-6 and TRBJ2-3): DAGVTQSPTHLIKTRGQQVTLRCSPKSGHDTVSWYQQALGQGPQFIFQYYEEEERQRGNFPDRFSGHQFPNYSSELNVNALLLGDSALYLCASSAWDRGSTDTQYFGPGTRLTVL.

This chain's CDR3 is CASSLALPNTEAFF. As DNA, the CDR3 is TGTGCCAGCAGCTTAGCGCTGCCGAACACTGAAGCTTTCTTT. The rearrangement links TRBV7-9 to TRBJ1-1; D is unresolved. The length of the CDR3 is 14 residues. The germline CDR1 and CDR2 sequences are SEHNR and FQNEAQ (reference sequence). Trimming took off 0 bases at V and 1 base at J, with 6 bases between the two ends.

The J gene is TRBJ1-5, the V gene TRBV2; TRBD1 might be the D (6 bases). Per germline, CDR1 SNHLY and CDR2 FYNNEI. V gave up 6 bases and J gave up 0 bases, with 12 bases separating them. The length of the CDR3 is 15 residues. The CDR3 spells CASSADSHSNQPQHF. The CDR3 DNA is TGTGCCAGCAGCGCGGACAGTCATAGCAATCAGCCCCAGCATTTT.

V is TRBV29-1 and J is TRBJ1-1; no reliable D call. CDR1 SQVTM and CDR2 ANQGSEA come from the germline V gene. The V and J ends lost 6 bases and 3 bases respectively, with 14 bases between them. CDR3 length: 13 residues. The DNA for the CDR3 is TGCAGCGTCCAGGAGGGCGGTGACACTGAAGCTTTCTTT. Residues: CSVQEGGDTEAFF.

This clone is classed as medium-sized. The V call is TRBV4-2, the J call TRBJ2-1; the D gene is possibly TRBD2 (6 bases). The length of the CDR3 is 13 residues. The germline CDR1 and CDR2 sequences are LGHNA and YNFKEQ. The V and J ends lost 3 bases and 12 bases respectively, with 15 bases between them. CDR3 nucleotides: TGTGCCAGCAGCCAGGGTAGCGGAATGGCGCAGTTCTTC. Translated, it gives CASSQGSGMAQFF.

V usage is TRBV19 and J usage is TRBJ2-3; either TRBD1 or TRBD2 may supply D (5 bases each). With 6 bases removed from V and 6 bases from J, the gap between germline ends came to 16 bases. Germline lookup yields CDR1 LNHDA and CDR2 SQIVND (reference sequence). The CDR3 covers 14 residues. CDR3 region: CASRGTHGVDTQYF. CDR3 nucleotides: TGTGCCAGTAGGGGGACCCACGGGGTCGATACGCAGTATTTT.

This clone has just one count. The chain has TRBV28 and TRBJ2-5; TRBD1 agrees at 7 bases. The V gene end was trimmed by 6 bases and the J gene end by 2 bases; junction bases not matched to a gene: 9. The CDR3 has 15 residues. The germline CDR1 and CDR2 sequences are MDHEN and SYDVKM. CDR3 in amino acids: CASSLGQQIQETQYF. DNA for the CDR3: TGTGCCAGCAGCTTGGGACAGCAGATTCAAGAGACCCAGTACTTC.

As DNA, the CDR3 is TGCGCCAGCAGCTTGCAGCGCACAGATACGCAGTATTTT. Residues: CASSLQRTDTQYF. This sequence joins TRBV5-1 and TRBJ2-3; D call uncertain. The CDR3 consists of 13 residues. The V gene's germline CDR1 is SGHRS and CDR2 YFSETQ. V was clipped by 1 base and J by 1 base, with 4 bases between them. The full variable domain, its missing parts supplied by reference TRBV5-1 and TRBJ2-3, is KAGVTQTPRYLIKTRGQQVTLSCSPISGHRSVSWYQQTPGQGLQFLFEYFSETQRNKGNFPGRFSGRQFSNSRSEMNVSTLELGDSALYLCASSLQRTDTQYFGPGTRLTVL.

Worth noting for this clone: Germline is not matched at one junction end, which may reflect a read error. This chain connects TRBV5-1 to TRBJ2-5, with a weak D call TRBD2 (5 bases). Per the germline V gene, CDR1 is SGHRS and CDR2 is YFSETQ. The CDR3 is made up of 15 amino acids. CDR3 DNA: TGCGCCAGCAGCTTGGCCCCCGGGATCCAAGGGACCCAGTACTTC. This encodes CASSLAPGIQGTQYF.